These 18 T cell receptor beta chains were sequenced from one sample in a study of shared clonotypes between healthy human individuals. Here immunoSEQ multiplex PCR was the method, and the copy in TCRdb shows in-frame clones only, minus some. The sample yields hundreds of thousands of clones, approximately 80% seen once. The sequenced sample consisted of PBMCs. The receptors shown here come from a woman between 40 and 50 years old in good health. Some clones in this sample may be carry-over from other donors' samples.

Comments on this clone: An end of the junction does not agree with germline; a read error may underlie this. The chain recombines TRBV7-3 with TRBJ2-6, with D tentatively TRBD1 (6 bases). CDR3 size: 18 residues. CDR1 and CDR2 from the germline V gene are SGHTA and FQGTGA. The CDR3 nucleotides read TGTGCCAGCAGCCTAACCCCCCAGGCAGGGGTTGGGGCCGACGTCCTGACTTTC. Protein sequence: CASSLTPQAGVGADVLTF.

As DNA, the CDR3 is TGTGCCAGCACCCCTGGTCCCGGGACAAAACTGTTTTTT. Amino acids: CASTPGPGTKLFF. The chain uses TRBV11-2 and TRBJ1-4; maybe TRBD1 (5 bases). Trimming took off 7 bases at V and 10 bases at J, with 16 bases between the two ends. Germline CDR1 reads SGHAT; CDR2 reads FQNNGV. This CDR3 is 13 amino acids long.

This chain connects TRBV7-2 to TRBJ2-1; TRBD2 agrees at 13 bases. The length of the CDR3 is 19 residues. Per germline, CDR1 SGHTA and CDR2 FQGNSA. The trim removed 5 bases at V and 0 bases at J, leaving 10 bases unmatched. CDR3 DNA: TGTGCCAGCAGCCGGGGGGCACTAGCGGGAGGGAGCTCCTACAATGAGCAGTTCTTC. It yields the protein CASSRGALAGGSSYNEQFF.

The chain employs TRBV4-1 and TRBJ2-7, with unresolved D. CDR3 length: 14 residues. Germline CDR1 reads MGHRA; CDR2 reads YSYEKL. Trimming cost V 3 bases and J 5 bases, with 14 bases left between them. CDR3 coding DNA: TGCGCCAGCAGCCACCAAAATACAAGGGACGAGCAGTACTTC. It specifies CASSHQNTRDEQYF.

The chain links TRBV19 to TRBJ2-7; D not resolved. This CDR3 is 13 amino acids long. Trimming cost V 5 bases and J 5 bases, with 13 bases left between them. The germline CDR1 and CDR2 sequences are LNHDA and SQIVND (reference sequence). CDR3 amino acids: CASSFFSPHEQYF. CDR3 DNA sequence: TGTGCCAGTAGTTTCTTTTCTCCCCACGAGCAGTACTTC. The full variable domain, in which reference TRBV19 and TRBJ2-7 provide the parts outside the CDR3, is DGGITQSPKYLFRKEGQNVTLSCEQNLNHDAMYWYRQDPGQGLRLIYYSQIVNDFQKGDIAEGYSVSREKKESFPLTVTSAQKNPTAFYLCASSFFSPHEQYFGPGTRLTVT.

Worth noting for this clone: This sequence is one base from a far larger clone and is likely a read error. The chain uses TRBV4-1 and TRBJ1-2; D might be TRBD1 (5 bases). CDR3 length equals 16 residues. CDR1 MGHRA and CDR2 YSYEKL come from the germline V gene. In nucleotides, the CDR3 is TGCGCCAGCACCCAATGGGGGGGGTCTGGTAACTATGGCTACATCTTC. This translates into CASTQWGGSGNYGYIF.

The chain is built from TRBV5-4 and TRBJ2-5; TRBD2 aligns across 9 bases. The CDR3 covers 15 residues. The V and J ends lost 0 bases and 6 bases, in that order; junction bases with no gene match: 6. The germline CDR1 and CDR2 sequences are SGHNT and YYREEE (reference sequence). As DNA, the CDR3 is TGTGCCAGCAGCTTGGTCGGCGGACTAGCGAAGACCCAGTACTTC. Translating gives CASSLVGGLAKTQYF.

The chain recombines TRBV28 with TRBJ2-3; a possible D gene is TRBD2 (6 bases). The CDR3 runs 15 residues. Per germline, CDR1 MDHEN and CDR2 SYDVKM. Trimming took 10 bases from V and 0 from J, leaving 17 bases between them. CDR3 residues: CATNRFGGSTDTQYF. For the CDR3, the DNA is TGTGCCACCAACCGGTTTGGGGGGAGCACAGATACGCAGTATTTT.

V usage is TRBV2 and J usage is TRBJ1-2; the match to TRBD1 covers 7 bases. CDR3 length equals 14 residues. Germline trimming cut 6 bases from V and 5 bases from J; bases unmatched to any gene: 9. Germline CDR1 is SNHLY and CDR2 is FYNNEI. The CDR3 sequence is CASRYGDSLYGYTF. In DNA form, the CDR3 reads TGTGCCAGCAGATATGGGGACAGTTTGTATGGCTACACCTTC.

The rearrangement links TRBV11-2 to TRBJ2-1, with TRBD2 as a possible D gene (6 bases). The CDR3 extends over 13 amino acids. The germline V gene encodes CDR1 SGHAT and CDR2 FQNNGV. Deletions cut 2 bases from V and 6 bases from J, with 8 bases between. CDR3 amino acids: CASSLREINEQFF. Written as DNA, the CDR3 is TGTGCCAGCAGCTTACGGGAGATCAATGAGCAGTTCTTC.

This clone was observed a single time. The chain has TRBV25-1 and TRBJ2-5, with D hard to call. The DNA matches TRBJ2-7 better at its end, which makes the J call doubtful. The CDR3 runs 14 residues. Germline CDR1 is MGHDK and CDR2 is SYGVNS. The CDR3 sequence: CASSEPGSSYEQYF. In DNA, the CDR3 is TGTGCCAGCAGTGAACCGGGCAGCTCCTACGAGCAGTACTTC.

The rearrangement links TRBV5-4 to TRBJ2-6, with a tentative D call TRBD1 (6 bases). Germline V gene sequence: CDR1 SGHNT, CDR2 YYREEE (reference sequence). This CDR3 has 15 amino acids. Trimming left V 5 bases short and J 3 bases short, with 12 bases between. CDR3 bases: TGTGCCAGCAGTCGTACAGGGTTTGGGGCCAACGTCCTGACTTTC. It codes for CASSRTGFGANVLTF.

Here the CDR3 reads CASSLAFGLAGGQETQYF. The CDR3 DNA follows: TGTGCCAGCAGCTTAGCATTCGGACTAGCGGGAGGACAAGAGACCCAGTACTTC. The chain combines TRBV7-2 with TRBJ2-5; 14 bases line up with TRBD2. The germline V gene has CDR1 SGHTA and CDR2 FQGNSA. The CDR3 runs to 18 residues. V lost 0 bases to trimming and J lost 2 bases; unmatched junction nucleotides: 5.

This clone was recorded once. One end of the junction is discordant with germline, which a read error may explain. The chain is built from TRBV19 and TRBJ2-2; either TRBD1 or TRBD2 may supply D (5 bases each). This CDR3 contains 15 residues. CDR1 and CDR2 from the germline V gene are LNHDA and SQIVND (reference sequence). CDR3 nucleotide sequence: TGTGCCAGCAGTATCGGTGGGGGTTACACCGGGGAGCTGTTTTTT. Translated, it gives CASSIGGGYTGELFF.

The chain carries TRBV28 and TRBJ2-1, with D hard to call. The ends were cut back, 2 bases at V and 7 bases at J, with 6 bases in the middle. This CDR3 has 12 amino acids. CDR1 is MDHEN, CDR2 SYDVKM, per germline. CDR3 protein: CASSLRWNEQFF. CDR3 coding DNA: TGTGCCAGCAGTTTAAGATGGAATGAGCAGTTCTTC.

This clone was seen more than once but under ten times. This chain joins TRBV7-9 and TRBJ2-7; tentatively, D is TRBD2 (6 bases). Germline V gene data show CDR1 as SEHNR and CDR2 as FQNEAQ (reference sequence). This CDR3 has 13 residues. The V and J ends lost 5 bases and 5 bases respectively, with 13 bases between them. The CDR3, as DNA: TGTGCCAGCAGCCGGAGGGGCCTCGACGAGCAGTACTTC. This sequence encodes CASSRRGLDEQYF.

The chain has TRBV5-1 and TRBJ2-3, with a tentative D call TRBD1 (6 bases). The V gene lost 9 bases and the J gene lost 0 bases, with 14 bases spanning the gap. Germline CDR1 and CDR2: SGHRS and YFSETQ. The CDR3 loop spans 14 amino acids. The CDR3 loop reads CATTQGTSTDTQYF. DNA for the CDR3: TGCGCCACCACACAGGGTACTAGCACAGATACGCAGTATTTT.

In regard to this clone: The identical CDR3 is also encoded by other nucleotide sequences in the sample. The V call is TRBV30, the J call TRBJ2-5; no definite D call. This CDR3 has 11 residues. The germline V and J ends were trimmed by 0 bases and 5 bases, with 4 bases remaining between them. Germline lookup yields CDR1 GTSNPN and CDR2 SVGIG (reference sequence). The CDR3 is CAWSVRETQYF. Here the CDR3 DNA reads TGTGCCTGGAGTGTCCGGGAGACCCAGTACTTC.